This T cell receptor (beta chain) was recovered during a study of T cells in Graves' hyperthyroidism and ophthalmopathy. The CDR3 runs 16 residues. Trimming shortened V by 6 bases and J by 0 bases, and 16 bases separated the two germline ends. The germline V gene has CDR1 MDHEN and CDR2 SYDVKM. The investigators amplified TCR beta CDR3 regions from RNA transcripts. Using the HTBI primer set, a first-round RT-PCR was run on the TCR CDR3. MiXCR, run by TCRdb on the multiplex PCR reads, gives a single entry per CDR3 protein. The top ten clones hold roughly 14% of a sample with about 560,000 distinct CDR3 sequences, 11% to 15% of them seen once.

This sequence originates from a woman in her 40s with Graves' hyperthyroidism. Sequencing used blood. The chain is built from TRBV28 and TRBJ2-3; D is possibly TRBD1 or TRBD2 (6 bases each). DNA of the CDR3: TGTGCCAGCAGCCGGGGGCTAGCCCTTAGCACAGATACGCAGTATTTT. Translated: CASSRGLALSTDTQYF.